Reported below is one T cell receptor beta chain. TCRdb keeps only in-frame clones here, not all; method: immunoSEQ multiplex PCR. The sample lists tens of thousands of clones, over 75% occurring once. The data were obtained in a study of PD-1 blockade in classical Hodgkin lymphoma. Time point denoted: cycle 4 day 1 (C4D1), after less than seven weeks of nivolumab. Exposure to brentuximab vedotin varied, and each patient had relapsed following autologous stem cell transplantation. The CDR3 is 16 amino acids. V dropped 2 bases and J dropped 0 bases, with 11 bases sitting between them. Germline V lookup: CDR1 SGHRS, CDR2 YFSETQ.

This chain connects TRBV5-1 to TRBJ1-4; D not resolved. This TCR derives from a human donor with classical Hodgkin lymphoma. Sequences were derived from peripheral blood mononuclear cells (PBMCs), sampled before the fourth cycle of nivolumab. CDR3 amino acids: CASSFGVGATNEKLFF. In nucleotides, the CDR3 is TGCGCCAGCAGCTTCGGAGTAGGAGCAACTAATGAAAAACTGTTTTTT.